This is a list of T cell receptor beta chains from one sample in a study of T cell changes during pregnancy in multiple sclerosis. This table comes from immunoSEQ multiplex PCR, and its TCRdb copy is limited to in-frame clones, with some not included. The table includes about 49,000 clones, about 91% detected once. The sample in question was CD4+ T cells from peripheral blood mononuclear cells, obtained in the second trimester of pregnancy. The receptors here all came from a female donor in good health, enrolled as a control in a pregnancy study. Both conserved end residues are part of each CDR3. The order of the fields is D gene, clone size, V gene, J gene, CDR3 protein, CDR3 DNA. The D gene is left open where the match is weak. Size is stated for part of the rows, as once, few or many counts, or as a class when the clone is expanded.

D gene: NA; clone size: NA; V gene: TRBV19; J gene: TRBJ2-1; CDR3 protein: CASSMPTQSAYNEQFF; CDR3 DNA: TGTGCCAGTAGTATGCCGACACAATCTGCTTACAATGAGCAGTTCTTC
D gene: TRBD1; clone size: NA; V gene: TRBV29-1; J gene: TRBJ1-2; CDR3 protein: CSAGGDRAVGYTF; CDR3 DNA: TGCAGCGCCGGGGGCGACAGGGCAGTTGGCTACACCTTC
D gene: NA; clone size: NA; V gene: TRBV20-1; J gene: TRBJ1-2; CDR3 protein: CSASRLYGYTF; CDR3 DNA: TGCAGTGCTTCCCGTCTTTATGGCTACACCTTC
D gene: TRBD1; clone size: NA; V gene: TRBV5-1; J gene: TRBJ2-1; CDR3 protein: CASSPRGGYNNEQFF; CDR3 DNA: TGCGCCAGCTCCCCGAGAGGGGGCTATAACAATGAGCAGTTCTTC
D gene: TRBD1; clone size: NA; V gene: TRBV25-1; J gene: TRBJ2-7; CDR3 protein: CASSDPRDGTGRWEQYF; CDR3 DNA: TGTGCCAGCAGTGACCCGAGGGATGGGACAGGGAGATGGGAGCAGTACTTC
D gene: TRBD1; clone size: NA; V gene: TRBV30; J gene: TRBJ1-2; CDR3 protein: CAWRGQGGGYTF; CDR3 DNA: TGTGCCTGGAGAGGACAGGGGGGTGGCTACACCTTC
D gene: TRBD1; clone size: NA; V gene: TRBV11-2; J gene: TRBJ2-7; CDR3 protein: CASSPRQGSGFEQYF; CDR3 DNA: TGTGCCAGCAGCCCTAGACAGGGTTCGGGGTTCGAGCAGTACTTC
D gene: TRBD1; clone size: NA; V gene: TRBV11-2; J gene: TRBJ1-3; CDR3 protein: CASTVGGTAGNTIYF; CDR3 DNA: TGTGCCAGCACCGTAGGCGGGACAGCTGGAAACACCATATATTTT
D gene: NA; clone size: NA; V gene: TRBV4-2; J gene: TRBJ1-6; CDR3 protein: CASSQVVGLDNSPLHF; CDR3 DNA: TGTGCCAGCAGCCAAGTTGTGGGACTAGATAATTCACCCCTCCACTTT
D gene: TRBD1; clone size: NA; V gene: TRBV23-1; J gene: TRBJ1-1; CDR3 protein: CASSQNSYVWDRTYHRFMNTEAFF; CDR3 DNA: TGCGCCAGCAGTCAAAACTCCTACGTATGGGACAGGACCTATCATCGTTTCATGAACACTGAAGCTTTCTTT
D gene: NA; clone size: NA; V gene: TRBV19; J gene: TRBJ2-5; CDR3 protein: CASSYTGAGYGETQYF; CDR3 DNA: TGTGCCAGTAGTTACACGGGCGCGGGGTATGGAGAGACCCAGTACTTC
D gene: NA; clone size: NA; V gene: TRBV29-1; J gene: TRBJ1-1; CDR3 protein: CSGQRGGTEAFF; CDR3 DNA: TGCAGCGGACAGCGGGGTGGCACTGAAGCTTTCTTT
D gene: NA; clone size: NA; V gene: TRBV30; J gene: TRBJ1-4; CDR3 protein: CAWSTGLDREKLFF; CDR3 DNA: TGTGCCTGGAGTACAGGGTTAGATCGGGAAAAACTGTTTTTT
D gene: TRBD2; clone size: once; V gene: TRBV29-1; J gene: TRBJ2-5; CDR3 protein: CSVDVTSGQETQYF; CDR3 DNA: TGCAGCGTTGATGTAACTAGCGGTCAAGAGACCCAGTACTTC
D gene: TRBD1; clone size: once; V gene: TRBV19; J gene: TRBJ2-7; CDR3 protein: CASSPRDRGEQYF; CDR3 DNA: TGTGCCAGTAGTCCCCGGGACAGGGGCGAACAGTACTTC
D gene: NA; clone size: NA; V gene: TRBV30; J gene: TRBJ1-2; CDR3 protein: CAWRKRADYGYTF; CDR3 DNA: TGTGCCTGGAGGAAGAGGGCTGACTATGGCTACACCTTC
D gene: NA; clone size: NA; V gene: TRBV6-1; J gene: TRBJ2-2; CDR3 protein: CASSEVVAGDTGELFF; CDR3 DNA: TGTGCCAGCAGTGAAGTGGTTGCGGGCGACACCGGGGAGCTGTTTTTT
D gene: NA; clone size: NA; V gene: TRBV11-3; J gene: TRBJ1-1; CDR3 protein: CASSLGAEYFEAFF; CDR3 DNA: TGTGCCAGCAGCTTAGGGGCAGAGTATTTTGAAGCTTTCTTT
D gene: NA; clone size: NA; V gene: TRBV10-3; J gene: TRBJ2-7; CDR3 protein: CAIRSGNYEQYF; CDR3 DNA: TGTGCCATCAGGTCAGGGAACTACGAGCAGTACTTC
D gene: TRBD2; clone size: NA; V gene: TRBV7-6; J gene: TRBJ2-1; CDR3 protein: CASSLETSGGPGQQFF; CDR3 DNA: TGTGCCAGCAGCTTAGAAACTAGCGGGGGGCCGGGGCAGCAGTTCTTC
D gene: TRBD1; clone size: NA; V gene: TRBV2; J gene: TRBJ1-1; CDR3 protein: CASNPDRMNTEAFF; CDR3 DNA: TGTGCCAGCAATCCGGACAGGATGAACACTGAAGCTTTCTTT
D gene: NA; clone size: NA; V gene: TRBV30; J gene: TRBJ1-2; CDR3 protein: CAWSVGGYGYTF; CDR3 DNA: TGTGCCTGGAGTGTGGGGGGCTATGGCTACACCTTC
D gene: NA; clone size: NA; V gene: TRBV5-8; J gene: TRBJ1-2; CDR3 protein: CASSFVRVRGYTF; CDR3 DNA: TGTGCCAGCAGCTTCGTCAGGGTGAGAGGCTACACCTTC
D gene: NA; clone size: NA; V gene: TRBV6-5; J gene: TRBJ1-2; CDR3 protein: CASSRRREGLRGYTF; CDR3 DNA: TGTGCCAGCAGCCGGAGGCGTGAGGGATTACGGGGCTACACCTTC